The rows below give T cell receptor beta chains drawn from one sample of a study of cytomegalovirus exposure and HLA in healthy donors. Repertoires were generated with immunoSEQ multiplex PCR, while TCRdb's copy carries only in-frame clones and drops some. The sample has more than 100,000 clones; roughly three fifths are singletons. Sequenced material: PBMCs. The source is a man aged 40-49 years in good health and CMV-seropositive. Both conserved end residues are part of each CDR3. A D gene is named only where the DNA matches it firmly. Expanded clones get a size class; other rows say once, few or many, or leave the size out.

-	-	TRBV5-3	TRBJ2-6	TGTGCCAGAAGCTGGCCGGACCTGAGGGCGGGGGCCAACGTCCTGACTTTC	CARSWPDLRAGANVLTF
few	-	TRBV19	TRBJ2-7	TGTGCCAGTAGTATCGGGACTGGTAACTACGAGCAGTACTTC	CASSIGTGNYEQYF
-	-	TRBV7-2	TRBJ2-5	TGTGCCAGCAGCCTGCGACAGACTCAAGAGACCCAGTACTTC	CASSLRQTQETQYF
few	TRBD2	TRBV7-9	TRBJ2-7	TGTGCCAGCAGCTTACTAGCGGAAACCTACGAGCAGTACTTC	CASSLLAETYEQYF
-	TRBD1	TRBV10-3	TRBJ1-1	TGTGCCATCAGGGGACAGGGGCCGAACACTGAAGCTTTCTTT	CAIRGQGPNTEAFF
-	-	TRBV6-5	TRBJ1-6	TGTGCCAGCAGTTACCAGGATTCACCCCTCCACTTT	CASSYQDSPLHF
-	TRBD1	TRBV2	TRBJ2-7	TGTGCCAGCAGTGAAAGGGACAGGGGGCAGGACGAGCAGTACTTC	CASSERDRGQDEQYF
-	TRBD2	TRBV7-3	TRBJ2-2	TGTGCCAGCAAGGGCGGGGGGACCAACACCGGGGAGCTGTTTTTT	CASKGGGTNTGELFF
-	-	TRBV7-2	TRBJ1-3	TGTGCCAGCAGCTTAGCACTATTCTCTGGAAACACCATATATTTT	CASSLALFSGNTIYF
-	TRBD2	TRBV9	TRBJ2-1	TGTGCCAGCAGCGTCGGACTAGCGGGGTACAATGAGCAGTTCTTC	CASSVGLAGYNEQFF
-	-	TRBV11-2	TRBJ1-1	TGTGCCAGCAGCTTACGGCTTTCTTCTCCTGGGCTGAACACTGAAGCTTTCTTT	CASSLRLSSPGLNTEAFF
-	-	TRBV6-4	TRBJ1-6	TGTGCCAGCAGTGACTTCGACAGACGGCCCAGGGGCGGGCCCCTCCACTTT	CASSDFDRRPRGGPLHF
-	TRBD2	TRBV11-2	TRBJ2-5	TGTGCCAGTGGGCGGGGGAACCAAGAGACCCAGTACTTC	CASGRGNQETQYF
-	TRBD1	TRBV7-9	TRBJ2-1	TGTGCCAGCAGCTTAGAACAGGGGGCTAATTTGGTCCAGTTCTTC	CASSLEQGANLVQFF
-	-	TRBV6-1	TRBJ2-3	TGTGCCAGCAGTGAACACACAGATACGCAGTATTTT	CASSEHTDTQYF
-	-	TRBV6-5	TRBJ1-2	TGTGCCAGCTCTGGGTCAGGGACAGGCTACACCTTC	CASSGSGTGYTF
-	TRBD1	TRBV5-1	TRBJ1-6	TGCGCCAGCAGCTTGGGCGTGACAGGGGGTGTCGGCAATTCACCCCTCCACTTT	CASSLGVTGGVGNSPLHF
-	TRBD2	TRBV5-1	TRBJ2-5	TGCGCCAGCAGCTTGCCTTTACGGGGGGGGAAAGAGACCCAGTACTTC	CASSLPLRGGKETQYF
-	-	TRBV10-3	TRBJ2-2	TGTGCCATCAGTGGCGTCGCGGCGACTAACACCGGGGAGCTGTTTTTT	CAISGVAATNTGELFF
-	-	TRBV25-1	TRBJ2-7	TGTGCCAGCAGTGAAACGGAGCGCACCTACGAGCAGTACTTC	CASSETERTYEQYF
-	-	TRBV28	TRBJ2-7	TGTGCCAGCACAGAGGCCTACGAGCAGTACTTC	CASTEAYEQYF
-	-	TRBV18	TRBJ2-1	TGTGCCAGCTCACCACCGCAACAGAATGAGCAGTTCTTC	CASSPPQQNEQFF
few	-	TRBV6-1	TRBJ1-2	TGTGCCAGCAGTGAGATCAACAGGAGCTCTAACTATGGCTACACCTTC	CASSEINRSSNYGYTF
-	-	TRBV5-6	TRBJ1-6	TGTGCCAGCAGCTTGGATGGGTCAGGGACTTTCTCCTATAATTCACCCCTCCACTTT	CASSLDGSGTFSYNSPLHF
few	-	TRBV6-1	TRBJ1-1	TGTGCCAGCAGGACCCTAACGGGTCGGGCTGAAGCTTTCTTT	CASRTLTGRAEAFF
-	-	TRBV7-7	TRBJ2-3	TGTGCTAGCAGCCCCAGCGGACTCACAGATACGCAGTATTTT	CASSPSGLTDTQYF
-	-	TRBV29-1	TRBJ2-2	TGCAGCGTTGAAGAAGCCCTAACCGGGGAGCTGTTTTTT	CSVEEALTGELFF
few	TRBD1	TRBV6-5	TRBJ1-5	TGTGCCAGCAGCTCGACAGGGGCTAACAATCAGCCCCAGCATTTT	CASSSTGANNQPQHF
-	-	TRBV30	TRBJ2-2	TGTGCCTGGAGTGTTGTTGGAGTGAACACCGGGGAGCTGTTTTTT	CAWSVVGVNTGELFF
-	-	TRBV15	TRBJ1-4	TGTGCCACCAGCAGAGGGGGGCAGGATAATGAAAAACTGTTTTTT	CATSRGGQDNEKLFF
few	TRBD2	TRBV5-1	TRBJ2-5	TGCGCCAGCAGGCCCGGGACTAACCAAGAGACCCAGTACTTC	CASRPGTNQETQYF
-	-	TRBV6-1	TRBJ1-5	TGTGCCAGCTCTCCGGGTCACATTGAATTTTTT	CASSPGHIEFF
few	-	TRBV18	TRBJ1-1	TGTGCCAGCTCACCAGCGGCGGGCACTGAAGCTTTCTTT	CASSPAAGTEAFF
-	-	TRBV7-9	TRBJ2-6	TGTGCCAGCAGCTTCTACCTCTCTGGGGCCAACGTCCTGAATTTC	CASSFYLSGANVLNF
-	TRBD2	TRBV7-3	TRBJ2-3	TGTGCCAGCAGCTCGGGGGGTGGCACAGATACGCAGTATTTT	CASSSGGGTDTQYF
-	-	TRBV21-1	TRBJ1-6	TGTGCCAGCAGCTCATTTAGGGGACAGGCCCCTATTCGCTCCTATAATTCACCCCTCCACTTT	CASSSFRGQAPIRSYNSPLHF
-	-	TRBV5-6	TRBJ1-2	TGTGCCAGCAGCCAGGCGGGGGGGATTTTGCATGGCTACACCTTC	CASSQAGGILHGYTF
once	-	TRBV10-3	TRBJ1-4	TGTGCCATCAGGAACAGGACGGGTGAAAAACTGTTTTTT	CAIRNRTGEKLFF
-	TRBD1	TRBV19	TRBJ1-1	TGTGCCAGTACAGGACAGGGGAGGACTGAAGCTTTCTTT	CASTGQGRTEAFF
-	TRBD1	TRBV4-2	TRBJ1-2	TGTGCCAGCAGCCAACAGGGGGAGCGGGGCTACACCTTC	CASSQQGERGYTF
once	-	TRBV29-1	TRBJ1-2	TGCAGCGTTGAAGATCTCAGCTATGGCTACACCTTC	CSVEDLSYGYTF
-	-	TRBV6-5	TRBJ1-1	TGTGCCAGCAGTTACGGCAGGCACACTGAAGCTTTCTTT	CASSYGRHTEAFF